The present entry profiles one T cell receptor beta chain with its context. A much larger clonotype is one base distant, so this may be a read error. Here the CDR3 omits its conserved ending phenylalanine or tryptophan, so a read error is the likely source. The data were taken from a study of tumor and adjacent non-tumor tissue in lung cancer. The template was RNA from unsorted bulk tissue. Three rounds of nested PCR, following a modified ARM-PCR protocol, produced the TCRbeta library. TCRdb re-called the multiplex PCR reads through MiXCR, storing one row per CDR3 protein. Seen here are over 85,000 distinct CDR3 sequences, about 80% observed once, and the top ten hold 22%. Germline CDR1 and CDR2: MDHEN and SYDVKM. This CDR3 contains 17 residues. The J segment lost 3 bases and the V segment lost 6 bases, leaving 14 bases of the junction unmatched.

Sequencing input: lung tumor tissue. The sequence was obtained from a man between 65 and 85 years old with non-small cell lung cancer. The chain combines TRBV28 with TRBJ2-1; 7 bases line up with TRBD2. The CDR3 DNA reads TGTGCCAGCAGATTGGAGGTGGGTCTAGCGGACTACAATGAGCAGTTCTTA. This translates into CASRLEVGLADYNEQFL.